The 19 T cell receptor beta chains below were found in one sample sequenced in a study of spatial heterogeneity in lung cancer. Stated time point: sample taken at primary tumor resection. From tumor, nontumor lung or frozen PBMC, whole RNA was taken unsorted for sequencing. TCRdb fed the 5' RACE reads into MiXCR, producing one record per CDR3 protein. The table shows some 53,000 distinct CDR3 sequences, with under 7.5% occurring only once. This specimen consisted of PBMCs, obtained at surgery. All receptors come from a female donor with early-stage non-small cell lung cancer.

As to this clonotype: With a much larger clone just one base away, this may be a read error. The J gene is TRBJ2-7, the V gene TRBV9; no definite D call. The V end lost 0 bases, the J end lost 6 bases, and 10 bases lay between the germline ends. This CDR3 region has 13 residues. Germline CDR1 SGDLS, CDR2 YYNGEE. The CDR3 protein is CASSVAVQVEQYF. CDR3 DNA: TGTGCCAGCAGCGTAGCGGTTCAGGTCGAGCAGTACTTC.

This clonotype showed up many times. As DNA, the CDR3 is TGTGCCATTGGGGCGGCGGAGGGTGAGCAGTTCTTC. Translation: CAIGAAEGEQFF. J is TRBJ2-1 and V is TRBV7-7; weak D call: TRBD2 (6 bases). Trimming stripped 10 bases from V and 9 bases from J, with 16 bases between. Germline lookup yields CDR1 SSHAT and CDR2 FNYEAQ (reference sequence). The CDR3 is 12 amino acids.

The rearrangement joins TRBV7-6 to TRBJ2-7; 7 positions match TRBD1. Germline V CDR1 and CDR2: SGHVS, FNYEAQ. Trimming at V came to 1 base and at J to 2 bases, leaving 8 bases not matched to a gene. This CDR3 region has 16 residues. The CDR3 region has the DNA TGTGCCAGCAGCTTAGGCACCGGGACAGCGCCCTACGAGCAGTACTTC. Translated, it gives CASSLGTGTAPYEQYF.

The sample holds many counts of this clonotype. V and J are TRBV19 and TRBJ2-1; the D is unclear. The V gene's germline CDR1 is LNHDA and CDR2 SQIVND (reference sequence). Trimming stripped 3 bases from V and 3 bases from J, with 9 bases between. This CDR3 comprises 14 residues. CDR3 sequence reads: CASSIIPLYNEQFF. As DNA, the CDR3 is TGTGCCAGTAGTATTATCCCCCTCTACAATGAGCAGTTCTTC.

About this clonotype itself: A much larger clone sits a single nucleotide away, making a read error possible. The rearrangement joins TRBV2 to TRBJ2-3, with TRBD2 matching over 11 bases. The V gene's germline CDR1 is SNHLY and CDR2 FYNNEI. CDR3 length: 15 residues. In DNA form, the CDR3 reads TGTGCCAGCGGACCTAGCGGGGGGCGCACAGATATGCAGTATTTT. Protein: CASGPSGGRTDMQYF.

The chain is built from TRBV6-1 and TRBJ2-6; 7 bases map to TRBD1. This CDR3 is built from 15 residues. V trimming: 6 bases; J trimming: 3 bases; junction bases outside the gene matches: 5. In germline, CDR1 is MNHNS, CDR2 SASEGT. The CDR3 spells CASRKQGFGANVLTF. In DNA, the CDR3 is TGTGCCAGCAGAAAACAGGGGTTTGGGGCCAACGTCCTGACTTTC.

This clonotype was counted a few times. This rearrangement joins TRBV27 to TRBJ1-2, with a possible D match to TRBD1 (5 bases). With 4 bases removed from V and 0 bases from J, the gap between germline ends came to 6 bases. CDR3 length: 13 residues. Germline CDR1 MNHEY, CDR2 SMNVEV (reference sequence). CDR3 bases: TGTGCCAGCAGTTGGGGGGCTAACTATGGCTACACCTTC. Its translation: CASSWGANYGYTF.

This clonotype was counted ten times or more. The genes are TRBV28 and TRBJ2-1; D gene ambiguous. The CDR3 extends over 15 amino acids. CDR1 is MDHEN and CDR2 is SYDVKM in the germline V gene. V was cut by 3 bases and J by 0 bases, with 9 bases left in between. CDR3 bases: TGTGCCAGCAGTTTCCAATCCTCCTCCTACAATGAGCAGTTCTTC. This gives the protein CASSFQSSSYNEQFF.

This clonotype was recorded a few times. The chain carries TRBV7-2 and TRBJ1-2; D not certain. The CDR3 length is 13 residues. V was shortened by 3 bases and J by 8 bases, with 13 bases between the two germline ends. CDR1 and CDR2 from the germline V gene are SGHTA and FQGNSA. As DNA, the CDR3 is TGTGCCAGCAGCTTGGGTCGTGGCAGGGGCTACACCTTC. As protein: CASSLGRGRGYTF.

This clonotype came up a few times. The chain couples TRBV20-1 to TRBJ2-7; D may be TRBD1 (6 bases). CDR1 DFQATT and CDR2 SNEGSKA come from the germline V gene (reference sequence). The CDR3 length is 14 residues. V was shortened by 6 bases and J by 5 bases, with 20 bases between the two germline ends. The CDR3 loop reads CSAEPGTPNNEQYF. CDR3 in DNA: TGCAGTGCAGAGCCCGGGACACCGAATAACGAGCAGTACTTC.

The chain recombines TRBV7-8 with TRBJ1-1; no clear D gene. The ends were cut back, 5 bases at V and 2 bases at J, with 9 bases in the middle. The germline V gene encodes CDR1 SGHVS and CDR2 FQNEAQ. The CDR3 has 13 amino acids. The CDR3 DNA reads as TGTGCCAGCAGCCCACTCACTAACACTGAAGCTTTCTTT. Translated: CASSPLTNTEAFF.

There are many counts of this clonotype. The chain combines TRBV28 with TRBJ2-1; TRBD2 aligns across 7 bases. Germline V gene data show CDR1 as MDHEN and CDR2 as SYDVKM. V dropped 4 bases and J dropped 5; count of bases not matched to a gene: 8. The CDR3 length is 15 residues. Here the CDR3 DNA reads TGTGCCAGCAGTTCACCGGGAGGATCTAACAATGAGCAGTTCTTC. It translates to CASSSPGGSNNEQFF.

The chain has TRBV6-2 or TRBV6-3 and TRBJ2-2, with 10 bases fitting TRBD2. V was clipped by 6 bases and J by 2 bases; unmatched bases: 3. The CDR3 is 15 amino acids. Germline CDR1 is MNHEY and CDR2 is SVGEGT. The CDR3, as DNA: TGTGCCAGCAGGGGGACTAGCGTTAACACCGGGGAGCTGTTTTTT. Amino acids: CASRGTSVNTGELFF.

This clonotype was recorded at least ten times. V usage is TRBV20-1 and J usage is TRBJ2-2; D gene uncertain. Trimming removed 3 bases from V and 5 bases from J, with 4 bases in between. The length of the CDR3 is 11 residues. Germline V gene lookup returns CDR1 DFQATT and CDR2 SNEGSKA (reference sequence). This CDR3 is CSASRTGELFF. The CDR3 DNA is TGCAGTGCTAGCAGAACCGGGGAGCTGTTTTTT.

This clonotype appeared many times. CDR3 region: CASSSGTGPWETQYF. DNA for the CDR3: TGCGCCAGCAGCTCCGGGACAGGGCCCTGGGAGACCCAGTACTTC. The V gene is TRBV5-1, the J gene TRBJ2-5, with TRBD1 matching 9 bases. Germline loops: CDR1 SGHRS, CDR2 YFSETQ. CDR3 length: 15 residues. With V trimmed by 3 bases and J by 5 bases, 8 bases remained unmatched.

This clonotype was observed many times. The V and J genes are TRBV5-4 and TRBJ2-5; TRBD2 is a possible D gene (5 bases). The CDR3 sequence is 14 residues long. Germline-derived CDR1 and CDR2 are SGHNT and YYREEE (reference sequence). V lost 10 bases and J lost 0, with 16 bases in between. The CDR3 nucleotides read TGTGCCGCGAGGGCAGACCAGTACCAAGAGACCCAGTACTTC. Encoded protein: CAARADQYQETQYF.

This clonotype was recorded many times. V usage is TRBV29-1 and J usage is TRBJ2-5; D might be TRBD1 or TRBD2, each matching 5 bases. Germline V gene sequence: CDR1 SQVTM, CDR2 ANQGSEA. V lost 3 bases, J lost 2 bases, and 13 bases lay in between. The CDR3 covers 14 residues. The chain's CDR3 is CSVEVSGRQETQYF. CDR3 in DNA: TGCAGCGTTGAGGTTTCAGGGAGACAAGAGACCCAGTACTTC. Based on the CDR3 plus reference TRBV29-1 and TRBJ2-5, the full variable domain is SAVISQKPSRDICQRGTSLTIQCQVDSQVTMMFWYRQQPGQSLTLIATANQGSEATYESGFVIDKFPISRPNLTFSTLTVSNMSPEDSSIYLCSVEVSGRQETQYFGPGTRLLVL.

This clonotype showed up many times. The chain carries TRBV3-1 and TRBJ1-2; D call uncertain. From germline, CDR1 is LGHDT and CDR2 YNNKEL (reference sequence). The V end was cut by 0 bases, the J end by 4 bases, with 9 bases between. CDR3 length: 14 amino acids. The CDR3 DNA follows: TGTGCCAGCAGCCAAGATCCAGAAATCTATGGCTACACCTTC. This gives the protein CASSQDPEIYGYTF.

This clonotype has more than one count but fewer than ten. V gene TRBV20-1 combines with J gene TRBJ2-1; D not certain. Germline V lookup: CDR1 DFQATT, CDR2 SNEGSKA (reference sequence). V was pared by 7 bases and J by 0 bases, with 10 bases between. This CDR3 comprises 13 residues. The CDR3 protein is CSGVESSYNEQFF. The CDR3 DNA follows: TGCAGTGGGGTAGAAAGCTCCTACAATGAGCAGTTCTTC.